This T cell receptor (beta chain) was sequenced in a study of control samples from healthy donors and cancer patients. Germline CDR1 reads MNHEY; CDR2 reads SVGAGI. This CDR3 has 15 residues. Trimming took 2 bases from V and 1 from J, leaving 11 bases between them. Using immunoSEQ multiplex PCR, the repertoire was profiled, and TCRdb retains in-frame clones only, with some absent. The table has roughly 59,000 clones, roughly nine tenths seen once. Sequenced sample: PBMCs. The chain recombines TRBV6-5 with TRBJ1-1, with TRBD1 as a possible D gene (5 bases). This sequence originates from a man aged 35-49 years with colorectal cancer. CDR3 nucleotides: TGTGCCAGCAGTTACCCGGGGGGGTCGAACACTGAAGCTTTCTTT. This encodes CASSYPGGSNTEAFF.